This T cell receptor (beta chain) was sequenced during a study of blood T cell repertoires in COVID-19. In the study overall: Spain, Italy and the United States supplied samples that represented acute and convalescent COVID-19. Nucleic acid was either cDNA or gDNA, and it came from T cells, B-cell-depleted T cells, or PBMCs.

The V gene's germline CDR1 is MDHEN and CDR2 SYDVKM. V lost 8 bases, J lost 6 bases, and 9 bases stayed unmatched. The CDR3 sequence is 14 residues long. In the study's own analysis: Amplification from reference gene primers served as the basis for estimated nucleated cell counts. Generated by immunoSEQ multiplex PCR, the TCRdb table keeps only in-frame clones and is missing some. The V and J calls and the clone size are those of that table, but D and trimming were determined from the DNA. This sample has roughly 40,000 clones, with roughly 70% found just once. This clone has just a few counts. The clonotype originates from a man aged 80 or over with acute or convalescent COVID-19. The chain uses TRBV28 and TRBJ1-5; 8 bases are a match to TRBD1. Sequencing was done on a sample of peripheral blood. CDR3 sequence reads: CASGGQAGSQPQHF. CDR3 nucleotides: TGTGCCAGCGGGGGACAGGCCGGAAGTCAGCCCCAGCATTTT.